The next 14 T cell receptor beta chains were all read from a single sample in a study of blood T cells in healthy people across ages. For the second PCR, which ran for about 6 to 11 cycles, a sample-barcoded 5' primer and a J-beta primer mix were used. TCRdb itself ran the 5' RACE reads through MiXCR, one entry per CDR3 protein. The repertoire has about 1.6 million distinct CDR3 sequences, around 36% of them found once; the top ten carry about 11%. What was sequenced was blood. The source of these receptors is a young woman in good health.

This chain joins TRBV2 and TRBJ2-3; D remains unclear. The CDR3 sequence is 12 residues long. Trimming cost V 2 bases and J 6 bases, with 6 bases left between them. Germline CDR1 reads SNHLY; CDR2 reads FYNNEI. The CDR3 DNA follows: TGTGCCAGCAGTGAATACATGGATACGCAGTATTTT. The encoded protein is CASSEYMDTQYF.

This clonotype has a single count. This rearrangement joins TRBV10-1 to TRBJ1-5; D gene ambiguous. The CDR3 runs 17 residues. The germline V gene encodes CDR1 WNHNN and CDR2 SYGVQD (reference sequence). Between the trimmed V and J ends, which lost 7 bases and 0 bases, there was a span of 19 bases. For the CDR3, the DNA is TGCGCCAGCACCTTAACCAAGGTCGTAAATAGCAATCAGCCCCAGCATTTT. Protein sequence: CASTLTKVVNSNQPQHF.

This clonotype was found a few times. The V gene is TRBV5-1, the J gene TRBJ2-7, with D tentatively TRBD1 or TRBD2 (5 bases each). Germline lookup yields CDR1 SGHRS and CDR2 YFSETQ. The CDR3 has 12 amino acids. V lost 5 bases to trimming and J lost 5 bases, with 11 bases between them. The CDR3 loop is CASRAGAHEQYF. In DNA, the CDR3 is TGCGCCAGCAGGGCCGGGGCCCACGAGCAGTACTTC.

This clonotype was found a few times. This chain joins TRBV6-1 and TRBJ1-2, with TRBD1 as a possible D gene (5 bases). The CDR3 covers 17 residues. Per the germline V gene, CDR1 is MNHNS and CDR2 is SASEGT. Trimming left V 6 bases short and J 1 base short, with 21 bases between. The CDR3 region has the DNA TGTGCCAGCAGCACAGACCGGGACGGAGCTTATAACTATGGCTACACCTTC. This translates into CASSTDRDGAYNYGYTF.

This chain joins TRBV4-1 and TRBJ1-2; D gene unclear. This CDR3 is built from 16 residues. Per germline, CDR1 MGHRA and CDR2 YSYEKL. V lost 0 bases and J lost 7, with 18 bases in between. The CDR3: CASSQDLGPLNLGYTF. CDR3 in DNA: TGCGCCAGCAGCCAAGATCTAGGCCCCCTAAACCTTGGCTACACCTTC.

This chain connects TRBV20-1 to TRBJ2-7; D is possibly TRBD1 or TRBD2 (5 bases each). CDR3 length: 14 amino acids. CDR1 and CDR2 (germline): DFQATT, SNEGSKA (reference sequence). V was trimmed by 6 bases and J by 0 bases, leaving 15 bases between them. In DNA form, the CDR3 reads TGCAGTGCCCTCCGGGACCCCCACTCCTACGAGCAGTACTTC. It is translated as CSALRDPHSYEQYF.

CDR3 DNA: TGTGCCACCAGCCGGGCAGGGACTTCTCAAAACTATGGCTACACCTTC. Encoded protein: CATSRAGTSQNYGYTF. The rearrangement joins TRBV15 to TRBJ1-2, with a possible D match to TRBD1 (5 bases). CDR3 length: 16 amino acids. The germline CDR1 and CDR2 sequences are LNHNV and YYDKDF (reference sequence). V dropped 5 bases and J dropped 2 bases, with 18 bases sitting between them.

The CDR3 loop is CASSPGLAGGGPETQYF. DNA for the CDR3: TGTGCCAGCAGCCCGGGACTAGCGGGGGGCGGGCCAGAGACCCAGTACTTC. The V gene is TRBV12-3 or TRBV12-4, the J gene TRBJ2-5, with 15 bases that match TRBD2. The ends lost 6 bases at V and 4 bases at J; junction bases unmatched: 9. The CDR3 totals 17 residues.

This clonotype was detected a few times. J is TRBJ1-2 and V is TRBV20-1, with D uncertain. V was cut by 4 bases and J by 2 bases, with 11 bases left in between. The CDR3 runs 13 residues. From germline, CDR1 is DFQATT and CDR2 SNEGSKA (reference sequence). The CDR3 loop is CSANTVQNYGYTF. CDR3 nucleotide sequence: TGCAGTGCTAACACGGTACAGAACTATGGCTACACCTTC.

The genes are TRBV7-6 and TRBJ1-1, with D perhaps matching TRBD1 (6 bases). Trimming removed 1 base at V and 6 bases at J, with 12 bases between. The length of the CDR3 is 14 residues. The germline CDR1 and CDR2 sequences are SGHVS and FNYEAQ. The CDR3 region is CASSLGTGFAEAFF. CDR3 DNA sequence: TGTGCCAGCAGCTTAGGAACAGGGTTCGCTGAAGCTTTCTTT.

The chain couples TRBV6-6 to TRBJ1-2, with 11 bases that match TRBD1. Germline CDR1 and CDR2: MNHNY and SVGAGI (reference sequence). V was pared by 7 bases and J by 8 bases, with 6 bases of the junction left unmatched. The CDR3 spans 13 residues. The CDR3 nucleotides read TGTGCCAGCAAACGGGACAGGGGGAGAGGCTACACCTTC. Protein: CASKRDRGRGYTF.

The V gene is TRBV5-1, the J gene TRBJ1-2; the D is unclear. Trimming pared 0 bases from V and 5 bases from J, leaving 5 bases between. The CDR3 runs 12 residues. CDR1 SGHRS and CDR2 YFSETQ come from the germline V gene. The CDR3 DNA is TGCGCCAGCAGCTTGGATAAGTATGGCTACACCTTC. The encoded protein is CASSLDKYGYTF.

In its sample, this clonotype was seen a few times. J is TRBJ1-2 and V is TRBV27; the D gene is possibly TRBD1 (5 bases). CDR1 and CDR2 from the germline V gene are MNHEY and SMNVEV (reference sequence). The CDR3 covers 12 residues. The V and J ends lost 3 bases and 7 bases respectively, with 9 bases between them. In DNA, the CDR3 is TGTGCCAGCAGTTTCGGCGGGGGTGGCTACACCTTC. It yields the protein CASSFGGGGYTF.

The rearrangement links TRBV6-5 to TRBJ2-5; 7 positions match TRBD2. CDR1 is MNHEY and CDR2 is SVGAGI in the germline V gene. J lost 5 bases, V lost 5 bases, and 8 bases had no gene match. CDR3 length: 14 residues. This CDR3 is CASSTWTSGETQYF. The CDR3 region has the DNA TGTGCCAGCAGTACTTGGACTAGTGGGGAGACCCAGTACTTC.